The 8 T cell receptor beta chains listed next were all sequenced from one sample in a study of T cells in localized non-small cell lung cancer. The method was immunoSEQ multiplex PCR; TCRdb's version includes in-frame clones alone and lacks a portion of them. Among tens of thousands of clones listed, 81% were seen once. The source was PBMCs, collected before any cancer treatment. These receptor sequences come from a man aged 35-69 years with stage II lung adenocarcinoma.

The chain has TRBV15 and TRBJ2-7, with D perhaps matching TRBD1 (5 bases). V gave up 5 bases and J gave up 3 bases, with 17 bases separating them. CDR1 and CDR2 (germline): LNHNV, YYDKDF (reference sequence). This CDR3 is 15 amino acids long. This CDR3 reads CATSLLLQGNYEQYF. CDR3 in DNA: TGTGCCACCAGCCTCCTCTTGCAGGGTAACTACGAGCAGTACTTC.

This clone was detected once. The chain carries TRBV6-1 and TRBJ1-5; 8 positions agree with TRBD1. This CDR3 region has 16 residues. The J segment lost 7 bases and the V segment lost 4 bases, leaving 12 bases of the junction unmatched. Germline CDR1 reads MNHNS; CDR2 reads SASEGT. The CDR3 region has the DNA TGTGCCAGCAGTGGCTCCATCCACAGGGGGGGACAGCCCCAGCATTTT. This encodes CASSGSIHRGGQPQHF.

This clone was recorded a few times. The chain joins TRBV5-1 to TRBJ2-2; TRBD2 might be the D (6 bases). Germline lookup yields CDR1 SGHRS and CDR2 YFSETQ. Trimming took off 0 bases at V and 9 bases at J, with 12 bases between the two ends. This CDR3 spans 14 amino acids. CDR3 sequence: CASSLAGTPRELFF. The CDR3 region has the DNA TGCGCCAGCAGCTTGGCCGGGACTCCGCGGGAGCTGTTTTTT.

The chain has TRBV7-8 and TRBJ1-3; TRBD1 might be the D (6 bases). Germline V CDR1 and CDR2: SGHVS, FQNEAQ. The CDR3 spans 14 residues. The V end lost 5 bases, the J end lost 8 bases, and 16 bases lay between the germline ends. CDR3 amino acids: CASSAHRDPDTIYF. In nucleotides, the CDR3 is TGTGCCAGCAGCGCCCACAGGGATCCGGACACCATATATTTT.

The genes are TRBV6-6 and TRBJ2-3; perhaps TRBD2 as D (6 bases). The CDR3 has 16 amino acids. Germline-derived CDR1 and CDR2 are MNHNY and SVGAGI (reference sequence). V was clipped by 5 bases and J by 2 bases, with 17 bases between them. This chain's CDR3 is CASSPRRGGITDTQYF. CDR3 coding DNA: TGTGCCAGCAGTCCCCGTAGGGGAGGAATCACAGATACGCAGTATTTT.

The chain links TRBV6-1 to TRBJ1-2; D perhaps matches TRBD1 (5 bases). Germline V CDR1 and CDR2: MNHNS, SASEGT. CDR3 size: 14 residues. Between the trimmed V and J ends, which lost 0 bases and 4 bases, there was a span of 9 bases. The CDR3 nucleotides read TGTGCCAGCAGTGAAGCCCAGGGACCCTATGGCTACACCTTC. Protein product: CASSEAQGPYGYTF.

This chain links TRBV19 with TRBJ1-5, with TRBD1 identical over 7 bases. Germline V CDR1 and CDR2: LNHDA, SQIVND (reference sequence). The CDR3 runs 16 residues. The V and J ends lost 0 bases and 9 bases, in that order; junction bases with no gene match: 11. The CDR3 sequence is CASSIEGRGTQRPQHF. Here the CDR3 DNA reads TGTGCCAGTAGTATAGAGGGCAGGGGGACGCAGCGGCCCCAGCATTTT.

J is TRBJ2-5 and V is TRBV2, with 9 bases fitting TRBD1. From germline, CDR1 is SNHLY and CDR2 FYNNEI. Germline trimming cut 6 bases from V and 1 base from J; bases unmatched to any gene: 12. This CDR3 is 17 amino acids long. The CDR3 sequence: CASRTNLWTGVQETQYF. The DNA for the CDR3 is TGTGCCAGCAGAACGAATCTGTGGACAGGGGTCCAAGAGACCCAGTACTTC.